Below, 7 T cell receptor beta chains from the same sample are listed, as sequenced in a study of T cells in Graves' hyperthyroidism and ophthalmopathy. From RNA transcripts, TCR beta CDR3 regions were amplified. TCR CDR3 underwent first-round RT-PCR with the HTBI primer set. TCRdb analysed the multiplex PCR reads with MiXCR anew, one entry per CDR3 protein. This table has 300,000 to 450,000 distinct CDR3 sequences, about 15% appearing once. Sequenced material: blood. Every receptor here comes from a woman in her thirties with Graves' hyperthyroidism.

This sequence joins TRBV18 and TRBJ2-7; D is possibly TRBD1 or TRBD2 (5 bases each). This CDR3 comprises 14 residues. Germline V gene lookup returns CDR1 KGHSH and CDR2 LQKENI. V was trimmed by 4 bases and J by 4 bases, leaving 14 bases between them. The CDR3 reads CASSQGTLGYEQYF. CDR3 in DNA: TGTGCCAGCTCACAAGGGACCTTGGGTTACGAGCAGTACTTC.

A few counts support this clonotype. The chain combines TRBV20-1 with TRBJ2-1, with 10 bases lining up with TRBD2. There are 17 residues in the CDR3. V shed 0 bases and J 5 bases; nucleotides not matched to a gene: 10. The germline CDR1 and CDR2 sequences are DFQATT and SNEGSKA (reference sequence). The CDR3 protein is CSARDPKAGGRNNEQFF. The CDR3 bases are TGCAGTGCTAGAGACCCTAAAGCGGGAGGGCGGAACAATGAGCAGTTCTTC.

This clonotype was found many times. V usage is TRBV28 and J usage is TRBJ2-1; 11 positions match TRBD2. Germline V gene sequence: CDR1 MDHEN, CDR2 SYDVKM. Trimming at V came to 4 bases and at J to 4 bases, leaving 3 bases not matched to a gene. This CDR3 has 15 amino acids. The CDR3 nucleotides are TGTGCCAGCAGTTCCCTAGCGGGGGGATACAATGAGCAGTTCTTC. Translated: CASSSLAGGYNEQFF.

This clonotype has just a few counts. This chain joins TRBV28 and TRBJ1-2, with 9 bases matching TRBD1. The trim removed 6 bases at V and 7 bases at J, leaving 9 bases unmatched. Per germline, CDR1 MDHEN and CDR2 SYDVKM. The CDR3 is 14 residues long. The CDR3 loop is CASSLTGGISGYTF. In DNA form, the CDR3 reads TGTGCCAGCAGCCTTACAGGGGGCATCAGTGGCTACACCTTC.

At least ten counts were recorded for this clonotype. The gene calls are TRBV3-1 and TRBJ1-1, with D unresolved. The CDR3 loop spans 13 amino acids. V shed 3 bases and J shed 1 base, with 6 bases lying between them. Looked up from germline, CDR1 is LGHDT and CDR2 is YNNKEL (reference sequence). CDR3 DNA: TGTGCCAGCAGCCATGGTTCGAACACTGAAGCTTTCTTT. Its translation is CASSHGSNTEAFF.

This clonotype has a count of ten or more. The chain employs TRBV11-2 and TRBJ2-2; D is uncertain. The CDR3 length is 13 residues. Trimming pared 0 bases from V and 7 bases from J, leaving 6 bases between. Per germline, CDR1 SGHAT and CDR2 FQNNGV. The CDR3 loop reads CASSLDFIGELFF. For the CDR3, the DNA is TGTGCCAGCAGCTTAGACTTTATCGGGGAGCTGTTTTTT. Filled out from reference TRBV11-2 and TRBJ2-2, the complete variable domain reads EAGVAQSPRYKIIEKRQSVAFWCNPISGHATLYWYQQILGQGPKLLIQFQNNGVVDDSQLPKDRFSAERLKGVDSTLKIQPAKLEDSAVYLCASSLDFIGELFFGEGSRLTVL.

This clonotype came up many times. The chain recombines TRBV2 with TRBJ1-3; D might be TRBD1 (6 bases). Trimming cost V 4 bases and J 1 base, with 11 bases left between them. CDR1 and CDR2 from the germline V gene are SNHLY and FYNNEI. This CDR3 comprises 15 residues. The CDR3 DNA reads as TGTGCCAGCAGTGTGGAACAGGGATCTGGAAACACCATATATTTT. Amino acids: CASSVEQGSGNTIYF.